This T cell receptor (beta chain) is drawn from a study of beta chain features in type 1 diabetes. Points from the study as a whole: In every one of the four CD4+ subsets, TCRB CDR3s were moderately but significantly shorter in Type 1 diabetes patients. Any HLA-type effect on TCRB rearrangement remained unresolved here. Patients' naive, central memory and Treg TCRB repertoires seemed closer to one another than those of healthy donors.

What was sequenced were expressed TCRB transcripts, since all of the isolated RNA had been reverse transcribed. Clones were read by immunoSEQ multiplex PCR, and TCRdb kept only the in-frame ones, dropping some. The top ten clones hold about 0.016% of a sample with 300,000 to 400,000 clones, less than 15% of them seen once. Via CD45RO/CCR7/CD25/CD127/CD95/CD27, cells of the CD4+ naive, central memory, regulatory and stem cell-like memory subsets were sorted. Worth noting for this clone: Its specificity is unknown.

This CDR3 region has 16 residues. Trimming cost V 2 bases and J 4 bases, with 17 bases left between them. CDR1 and CDR2 from the germline V gene are MNHEY and SMNVEV (reference sequence). This chain links TRBV27 with TRBJ1-2, with D tentatively TRBD1 (5 bases). The sequenced sample consisted of naive CD4+ T cells from blood. This sequence was found in a woman younger than 30 with type 1 diabetes. The CDR3: CASSLLTSTGFYGYTF. In DNA form, the CDR3 reads TGTGCCAGCAGTTTACTAACTTCCACAGGCTTCTATGGCTACACCTTC.